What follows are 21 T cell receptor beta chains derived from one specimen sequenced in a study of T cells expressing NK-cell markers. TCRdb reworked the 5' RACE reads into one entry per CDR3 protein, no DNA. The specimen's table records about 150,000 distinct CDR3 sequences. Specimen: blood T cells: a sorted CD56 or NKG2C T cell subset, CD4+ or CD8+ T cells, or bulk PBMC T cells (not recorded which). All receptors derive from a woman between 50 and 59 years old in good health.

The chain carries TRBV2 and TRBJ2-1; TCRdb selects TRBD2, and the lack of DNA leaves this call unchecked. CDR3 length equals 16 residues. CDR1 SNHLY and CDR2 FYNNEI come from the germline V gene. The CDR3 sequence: CASRGTSGGSYNEQFF.

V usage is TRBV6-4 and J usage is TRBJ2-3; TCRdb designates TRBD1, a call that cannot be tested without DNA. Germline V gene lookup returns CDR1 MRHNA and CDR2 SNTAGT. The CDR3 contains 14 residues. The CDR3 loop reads CASSDSRGADTQYF.

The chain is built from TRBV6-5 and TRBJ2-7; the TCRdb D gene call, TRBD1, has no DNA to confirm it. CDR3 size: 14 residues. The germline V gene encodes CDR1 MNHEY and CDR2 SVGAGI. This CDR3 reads CASSEIQGAHEQYF.

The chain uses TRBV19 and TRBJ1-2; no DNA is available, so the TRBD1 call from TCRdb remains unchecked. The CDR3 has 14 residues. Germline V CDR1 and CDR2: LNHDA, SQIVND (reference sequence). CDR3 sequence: CASSTRGQGYGYTF. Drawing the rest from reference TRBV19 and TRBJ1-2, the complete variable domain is DGGITQSPKYLFRKEGQNVTLSCEQNLNHDAMYWYRQDPGQGLRLIYYSQIVNDFQKGDIAEGYSVSREKKESFPLTVTSAQKNPTAFYLCASSTRGQGYGYTFGSGTRLTVV.

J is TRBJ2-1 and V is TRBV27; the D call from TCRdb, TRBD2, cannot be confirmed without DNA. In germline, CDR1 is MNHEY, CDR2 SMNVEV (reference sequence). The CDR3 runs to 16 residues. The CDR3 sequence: CASSLSVRPRGNEQFF.

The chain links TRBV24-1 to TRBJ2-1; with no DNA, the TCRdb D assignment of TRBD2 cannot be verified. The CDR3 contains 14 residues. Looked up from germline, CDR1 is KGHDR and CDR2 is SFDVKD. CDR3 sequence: CATSDWRERSEQFF.

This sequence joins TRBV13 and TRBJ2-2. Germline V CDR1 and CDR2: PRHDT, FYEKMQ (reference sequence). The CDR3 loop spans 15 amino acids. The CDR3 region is CASSGRGKNTGELFF.

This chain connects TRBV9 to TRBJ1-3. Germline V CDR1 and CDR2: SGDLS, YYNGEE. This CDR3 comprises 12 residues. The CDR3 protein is CASSVGGNTIYF.

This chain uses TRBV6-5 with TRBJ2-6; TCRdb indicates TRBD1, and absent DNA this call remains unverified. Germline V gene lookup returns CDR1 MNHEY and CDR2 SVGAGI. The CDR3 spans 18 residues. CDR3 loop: CASSLTGGGTSGANVLTF.

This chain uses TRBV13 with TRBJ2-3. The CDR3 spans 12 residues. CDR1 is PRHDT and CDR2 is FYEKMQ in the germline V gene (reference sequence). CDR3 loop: CASSSTKDTQYF.

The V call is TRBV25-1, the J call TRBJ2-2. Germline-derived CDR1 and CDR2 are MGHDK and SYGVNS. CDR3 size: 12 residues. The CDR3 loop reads CASSEDGGELFF.

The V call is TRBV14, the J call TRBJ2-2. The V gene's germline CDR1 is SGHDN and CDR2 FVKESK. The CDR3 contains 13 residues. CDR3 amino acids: CASSQRYTGELFF.

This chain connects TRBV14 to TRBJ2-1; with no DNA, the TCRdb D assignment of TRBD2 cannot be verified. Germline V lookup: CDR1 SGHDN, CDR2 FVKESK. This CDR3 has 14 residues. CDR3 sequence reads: CASSPVGRRNEQFF.

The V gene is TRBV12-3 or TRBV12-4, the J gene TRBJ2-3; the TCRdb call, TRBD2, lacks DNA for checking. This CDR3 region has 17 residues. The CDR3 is CASSLGLAALREDTQYF.

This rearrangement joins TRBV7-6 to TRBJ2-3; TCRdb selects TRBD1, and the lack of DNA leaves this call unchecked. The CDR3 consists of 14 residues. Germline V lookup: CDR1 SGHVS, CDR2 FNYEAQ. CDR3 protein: CASSPTGGPDTQYF. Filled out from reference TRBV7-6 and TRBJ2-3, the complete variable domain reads GAGVSQSPRYKVTKRGQDVALRCDPISGHVSLYWYRQALGQGPEFLTYFNYEAQQDKSGLPNDRFSAERPEGSISTLTIQRTEQRDSAMYRCASSPTGGPDTQYFGPGTRLTVL.

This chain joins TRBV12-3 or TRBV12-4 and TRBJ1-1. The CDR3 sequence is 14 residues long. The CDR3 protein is CASSLGARHTEAFF.

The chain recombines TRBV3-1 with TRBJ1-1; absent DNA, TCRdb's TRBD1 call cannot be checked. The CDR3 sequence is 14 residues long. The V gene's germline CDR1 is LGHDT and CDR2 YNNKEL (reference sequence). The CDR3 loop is CASSQDRQGTEAFF.

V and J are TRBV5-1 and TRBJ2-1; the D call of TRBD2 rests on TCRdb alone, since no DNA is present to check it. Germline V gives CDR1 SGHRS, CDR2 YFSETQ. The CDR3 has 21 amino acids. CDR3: CASRQIPGLAGGQKKYNEQFF.

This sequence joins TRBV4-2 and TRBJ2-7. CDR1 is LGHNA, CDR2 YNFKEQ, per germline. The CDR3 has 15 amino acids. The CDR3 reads CASSQGSGSPYEQYF.

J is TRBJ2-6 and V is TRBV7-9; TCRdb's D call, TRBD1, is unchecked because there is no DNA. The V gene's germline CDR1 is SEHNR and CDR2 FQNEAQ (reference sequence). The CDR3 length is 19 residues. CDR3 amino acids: CASTRLGTGGESGANVLTF.

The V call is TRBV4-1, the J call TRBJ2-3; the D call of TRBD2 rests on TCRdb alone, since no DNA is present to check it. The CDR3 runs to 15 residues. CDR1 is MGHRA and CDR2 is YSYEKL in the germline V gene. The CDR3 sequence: CASSQDPQGTDTQYF.